The sequence of this TCR beta chain was determined in a study of blood T cell repertoires in COVID-19. Assay used: immunoSEQ multiplex PCR; TCRdb lists only in-frame clones, some missing. Among some 140,000 clones listed, 75% to 80% were seen once. This TCR was sampled from an elderly man with acute or convalescent COVID-19. The specimen was peripheral blood.

The CDR3 sequence is CASSRRRQNGEQFF. In DNA form, the CDR3 reads TGTGCCAGCAGCCGGAGAAGGCAAAACGGTGAGCAGTTCTTC. The chain links TRBV7-2 to TRBJ2-1, with D unresolved. The CDR3 contains 14 residues. Trimming removed 5 bases from V and 9 bases from J, with 17 bases in between. The germline CDR1 and CDR2 sequences are SGHTA and FQGNSA.